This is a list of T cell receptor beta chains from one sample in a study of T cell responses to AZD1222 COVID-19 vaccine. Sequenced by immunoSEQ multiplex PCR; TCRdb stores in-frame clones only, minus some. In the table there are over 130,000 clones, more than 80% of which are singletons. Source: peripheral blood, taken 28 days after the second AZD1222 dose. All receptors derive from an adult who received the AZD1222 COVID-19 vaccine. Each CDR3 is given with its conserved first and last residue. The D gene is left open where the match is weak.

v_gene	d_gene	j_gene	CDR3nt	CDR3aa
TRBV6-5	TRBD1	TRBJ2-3	TGTGCCAGCAGAAAACAGGGGATAACAGATACGCAGTATTTT	CASRKQGITDTQYF
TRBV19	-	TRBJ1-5	TGTGCCAGTAGTATTACCGGGGGCGGCCCCGCTGAGCATTTT	CASSITGGGPAEHF
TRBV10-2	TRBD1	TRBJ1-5	TGCGCCAGCAGTGAGTTAGGGGGCGCGGGCAATCAGCCCCAGCATTTT	CASSELGGAGNQPQHF
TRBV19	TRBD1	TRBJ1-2	TGTGCCAGTAGAACTGGACAGGGGGCTAACTATGGCTACACCTTC	CASRTGQGANYGYTF
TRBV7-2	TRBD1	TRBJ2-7	TGTGCCAGCACCTCCGGGACAGGTTATTACGAGCAGTACTTC	CASTSGTGYYEQYF
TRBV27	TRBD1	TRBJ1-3	TGTGCCAGCAGTTGGGACAGGGGAAACACCATATATTTT	CASSWDRGNTIYF
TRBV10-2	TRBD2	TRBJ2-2	TGCGCCAGCGGACTAGCGGGAGGTTACGGCGGGGAGCTGTTTTTT	CASGLAGGYGGELFF
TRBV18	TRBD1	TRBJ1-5	TGTGCCAGCTCACCGGGACAGGGGATTCAGCCCCAGCATTTT	CASSPGQGIQPQHF
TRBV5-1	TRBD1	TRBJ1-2	TGCGCCAGCAGCTCCGGGACAGTAACCAACTATGGCTACACCTTC	CASSSGTVTNYGYTF
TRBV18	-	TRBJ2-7	TGTGCCAGCTCACCAGTTAGCGGCTACGAGCAGTACTTC	CASSPVSGYEQYF
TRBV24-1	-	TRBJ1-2	TGTGCCACCAGTGATTATTATGGCTACACCTTC	CATSDYYGYTF
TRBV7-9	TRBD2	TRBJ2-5	TGTGCCAGCAGCTTACGGACTAGCTTAGAGACCCAGTACTTC	CASSLRTSLETQYF
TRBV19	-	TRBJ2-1	TGTGCCAGTAGTATTATGGGGACGATTCGGGAAAACGATGAGCAGTTCTTC	CASSIMGTIRENDEQFF